Listed here is a single T cell receptor beta chain. The data belong to a study of cytomegalovirus exposure and HLA in healthy donors. In the PCR, 60 Vbeta and 13 Jbeta primers were used. Sequenced by immunoSEQ multiplex PCR; TCRdb stores in-frame clones only, minus some. The sample records 180,000 or so clones, around three quarters being singletons. The sequenced sample consisted of PBMCs. This TCR came from a woman aged 50 to 60 in good health and CMV-seronegative.

This chain's CDR3 is CSARSPNTQYF. CDR3 in DNA: TGCAGTGCTAGAAGCCCTAATACGCAGTATTTT. This chain connects TRBV20-1 to TRBJ2-3; D is unclear. The CDR3 extends over 11 amino acids. The germline CDR1 and CDR2 sequences are DFQATT and SNEGSKA (reference sequence). V was trimmed by 2 bases and J by 7 bases, leaving 7 bases between them.